This record looks at one TCR beta chain sequence and its context. Its antigen is not known. The record originates from a study of cytomegalovirus exposure and HLA in healthy donors. The PCR contained 60 Vbeta and 13 Jbeta primers. TCRdb keeps only in-frame clones here, not all; method: immunoSEQ multiplex PCR. The sample contains roughly 100,000 clones, just over 70% of which appear only once. The CDR3 consists of 14 residues. Germline CDR1 and CDR2: SGHDT and YYEEEE. V gave up 1 base and J gave up 0 bases, with 7 bases separating them. Study-wide results and caveats: It has been reported that TCR beta sequences accurately predicted the HLA-A and HLA-B alleles of most subjects. In an earlier analysis, most TCR beta V segments were productive about 87% or about 30% of the time.

This TCR was sampled from a boy younger than 18 in good health and CMV-seronegative. Specimen: PBMCs. The genes are TRBV5-6 and TRBJ1-1; D remains ambiguous. The CDR3 sequence is CASSLHRMNTEAFF. The CDR3 coding sequence is TGTGCCAGCAGCTTGCACAGAATGAACACTGAAGCTTTCTTT.